What follows are 6 T cell receptor beta chains derived from one specimen sequenced in a study of T cell responses to AZD1222 COVID-19 vaccine. The data were produced by immunoSEQ multiplex PCR, yet TCRdb's version contains in-frame clones alone and is incomplete. The repertoire holds around 200,000 clones, around 88% seen once, with about 0.53% in the top ten. The material sequenced was peripheral blood, taken on day 0 of AZD1222 vaccination. The receptors here all came from an adult in good health.

J is TRBJ2-5 and V is TRBV14; tentatively, D is TRBD2 (6 bases). Germline V lookup: CDR1 SGHDN, CDR2 FVKESK. Trimming took off 1 base at V and 0 bases at J, with 9 bases between the two ends. The CDR3 sequence is 15 residues long. The CDR3 is CASSQARGYQETQYF. In DNA form, the CDR3 reads TGTGCCAGCAGCCAAGCCCGGGGGTACCAAGAGACCCAGTACTTC.

The chain uses TRBV28 and TRBJ1-5; D unclear. In germline, CDR1 is MDHEN, CDR2 SYDVKM. Trimming removed 5 bases at V and 9 bases at J, with 11 bases between. The CDR3 runs to 12 residues. The CDR3: CASSPLAGPQHF. The CDR3 nucleotides are TGTGCCAGCAGTCCCCTAGCGGGGCCCCAGCATTTT.

The chain carries TRBV7-9 and TRBJ1-5; D is undetermined. The CDR3 extends over 18 amino acids. V was clipped by 1 base and J by 1 base, with 17 bases between them. Germline values: CDR1 SEHNR, CDR2 FQNEAQ (reference sequence). The CDR3 DNA is TGTGCCAGCAGCTTAGAAGGTTCCCCCGTGGACAGCAATCAGCCCCAGCATTTT. Translating gives CASSLEGSPVDSNQPQHF.

This chain uses TRBV10-3 with TRBJ1-5; maybe TRBD1 (5 bases). From germline, CDR1 is ENHRY and CDR2 SYGVKD. V was trimmed by 9 bases and J by 4 bases, leaving 13 bases between them. The CDR3 spans 13 residues. The CDR3 region has the DNA TGTGCCATAGGGACGGAATATAATCAGCCCCAGCATTTT. Amino acid sequence: CAIGTEYNQPQHF.

The count of this clone is one. The V and J genes are TRBV3-1 (or the pseudogene TRBV3-2) and TRBJ1-1; D might be TRBD1 (5 bases). V was shortened by 3 bases and J by 1 base, with 18 bases between the two germline ends. This CDR3 region has 17 residues. The germline gives CDR1 LGHDT, CDR2 YNNKEL (reference sequence). The CDR3 bases are TGTGCCAGCAGCCAGGAAGGGGCAGGGATGGGGAACACTGAAGCTTTCTTT. Translating gives CASSQEGAGMGNTEAFF.

This clone was seen only once. This CDR3 reads CASSPGVYGYTF. The DNA of the CDR3 is TGTGCCAGCAGCCCTGGGGTCTATGGCTACACCTTC. The J gene is TRBJ1-2, the V gene TRBV5-4; D is unresolved. There are 12 residues in the CDR3. The ends were cut back, 4 bases at V and 4 bases at J, with 8 bases in the middle. The germline CDR1 and CDR2 sequences are SGHNT and YYREEE (reference sequence).